This T cell receptor (beta chain) was sequenced during a study of T cell repertoires in cytomegalovirus infection. MiXCR was run by TCRdb on the reads, yielding one entry per CDR3 protein. The sample lists about 150,000 distinct CDR3 sequences, more than 25% occurring once. Worth noting for this clonotype: Its matching antigen is unknown.

CDR1 and CDR2 from the germline V gene are LNHDA and SQIVND (reference sequence). This CDR3 contains 14 residues. V gave up 7 bases and J gave up 4 bases, with 13 bases separating them. The V gene is TRBV19, the J gene TRBJ2-2; D ambiguous. The sequence was collected from a human donor in good health (CMV status not recorded). Some clones in this sample may be carry-over from other donors' samples. The sample was CD8+ T cells from cultured PBMCs, taken from culture after CMV antigen stimulation. CDR3 residues: CASTMAVGTGELFF. The CDR3 coding sequence is TGTGCCAGTACCATGGCGGTGGGCACCGGGGAGCTGTTTTTT.